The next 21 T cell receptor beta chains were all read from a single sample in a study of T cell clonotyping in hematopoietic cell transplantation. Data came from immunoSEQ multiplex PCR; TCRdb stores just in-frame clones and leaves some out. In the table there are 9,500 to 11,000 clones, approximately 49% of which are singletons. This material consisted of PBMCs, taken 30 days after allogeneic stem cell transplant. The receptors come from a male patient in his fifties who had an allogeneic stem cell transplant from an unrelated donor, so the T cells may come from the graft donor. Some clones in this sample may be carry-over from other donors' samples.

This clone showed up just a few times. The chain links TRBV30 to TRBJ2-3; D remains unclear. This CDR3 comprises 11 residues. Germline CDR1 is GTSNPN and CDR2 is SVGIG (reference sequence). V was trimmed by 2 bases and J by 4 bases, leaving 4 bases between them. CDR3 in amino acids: CAWSPADTQYF. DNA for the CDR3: TGTGCCTGGAGTCCGGCAGATACGCAGTATTTT. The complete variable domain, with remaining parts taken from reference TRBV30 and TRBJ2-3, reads SQTIHQWPATLVQPVGSPLSLECTVEGTSNPNLYWYRQAAGRGLQLLFYSVGIGQISSEVPQNLSASRPQDRQFILSSKKLLLSDSGFYLCAWSPADTQYFGPGTRLTVL.

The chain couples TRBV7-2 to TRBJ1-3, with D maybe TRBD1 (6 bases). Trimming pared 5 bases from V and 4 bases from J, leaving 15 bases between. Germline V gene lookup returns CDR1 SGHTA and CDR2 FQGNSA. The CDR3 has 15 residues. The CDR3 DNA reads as TGTGCCAGCAGCCCCTACAGGGTCTCAGGAAACACCATATATTTT. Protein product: CASSPYRVSGNTIYF.

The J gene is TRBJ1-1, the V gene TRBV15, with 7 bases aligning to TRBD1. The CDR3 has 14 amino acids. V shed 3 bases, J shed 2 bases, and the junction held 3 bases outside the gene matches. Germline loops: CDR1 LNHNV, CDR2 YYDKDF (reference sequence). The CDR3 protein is CATSSEGANTEAFF. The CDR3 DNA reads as TGTGCCACCAGCAGCGAGGGGGCCAACACTGAAGCTTTCTTT.

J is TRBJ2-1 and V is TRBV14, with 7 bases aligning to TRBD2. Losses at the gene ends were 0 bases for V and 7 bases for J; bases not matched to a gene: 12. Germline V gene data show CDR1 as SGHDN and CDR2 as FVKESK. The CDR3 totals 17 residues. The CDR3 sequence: CASSQDSELRERNEQFF. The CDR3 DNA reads TGTGCCAGCAGCCAAGATTCGGAGCTGCGGGAGAGAAATGAGCAGTTCTTC.

The CDR3 nucleotides are TGTGCCAGCAGCTTAGAATGGGGGCCCAATGATGGGCAGTTCTTC. Its protein product is CASSLEWGPNDGQFF. The rearrangement links TRBV7-2 to TRBJ2-1; D is perhaps TRBD1 (6 bases). V dropped 1 base and J dropped 12 bases, with 19 bases sitting between them. The CDR3 is made up of 15 amino acids. Per the germline V gene, CDR1 is SGHTA and CDR2 is FQGNSA.

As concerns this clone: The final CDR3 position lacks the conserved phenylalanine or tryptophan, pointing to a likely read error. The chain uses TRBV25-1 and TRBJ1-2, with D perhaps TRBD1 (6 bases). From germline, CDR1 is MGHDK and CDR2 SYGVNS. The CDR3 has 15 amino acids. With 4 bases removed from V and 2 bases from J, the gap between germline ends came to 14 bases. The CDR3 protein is CASSGGHRMNYGYTS. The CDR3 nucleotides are TGTGCCAGCAGTGGGGGACACCGAATGAACTATGGCTACACCTCC.

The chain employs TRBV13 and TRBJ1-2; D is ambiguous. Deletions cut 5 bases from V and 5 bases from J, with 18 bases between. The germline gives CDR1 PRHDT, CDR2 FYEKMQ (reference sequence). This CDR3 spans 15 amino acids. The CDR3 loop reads CASSATHTVGYGYTF. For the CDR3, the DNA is TGTGCCAGCAGCGCGACCCACACCGTCGGGTATGGCTACACCTTC.

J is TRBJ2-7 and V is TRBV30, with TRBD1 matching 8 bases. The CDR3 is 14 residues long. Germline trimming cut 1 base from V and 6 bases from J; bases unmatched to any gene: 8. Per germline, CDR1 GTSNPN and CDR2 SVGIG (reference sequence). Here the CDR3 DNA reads TGTGCCTGGAGTGGGGACAGGAACAGCCCCGAGCAGTACTTC. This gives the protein CAWSGDRNSPEQYF.

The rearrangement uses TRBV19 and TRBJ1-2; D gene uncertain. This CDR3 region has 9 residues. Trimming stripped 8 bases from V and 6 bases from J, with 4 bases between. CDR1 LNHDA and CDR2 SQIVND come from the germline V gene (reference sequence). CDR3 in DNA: TGTGCCAGTGGACATGGCTACACCTTC. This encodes CASGHGYTF.

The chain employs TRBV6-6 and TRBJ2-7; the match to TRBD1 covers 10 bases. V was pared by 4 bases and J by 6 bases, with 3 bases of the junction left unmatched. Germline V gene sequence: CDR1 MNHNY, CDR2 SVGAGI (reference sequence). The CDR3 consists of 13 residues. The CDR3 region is CASSLGQGSEQYF. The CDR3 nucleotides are TGTGCCAGCAGTTTGGGACAGGGGAGCGAGCAGTACTTC.

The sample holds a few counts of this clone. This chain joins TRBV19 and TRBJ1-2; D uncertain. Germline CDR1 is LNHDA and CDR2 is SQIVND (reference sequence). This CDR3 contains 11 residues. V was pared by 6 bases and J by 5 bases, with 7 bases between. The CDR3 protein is CASRDGYGYTF. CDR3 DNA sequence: TGTGCCAGTAGGGACGGTTATGGCTACACCTTC.

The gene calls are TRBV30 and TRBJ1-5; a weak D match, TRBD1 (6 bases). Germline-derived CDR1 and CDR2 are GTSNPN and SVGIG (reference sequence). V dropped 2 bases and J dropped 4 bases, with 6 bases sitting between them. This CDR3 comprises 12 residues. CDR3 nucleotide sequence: TGTGCCTGGAGTAGGGGGAATCAGCCCCAGCATTTT. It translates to CAWSRGNQPQHF.

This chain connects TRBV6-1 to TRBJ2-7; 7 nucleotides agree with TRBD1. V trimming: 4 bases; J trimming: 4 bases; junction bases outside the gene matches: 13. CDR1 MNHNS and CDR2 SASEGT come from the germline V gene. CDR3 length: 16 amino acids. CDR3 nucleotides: TGTGCCAGCAGTGGGGTCCGGGTGAGGGGGCAATACGAGCAGTACTTC. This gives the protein CASSGVRVRGQYEQYF.

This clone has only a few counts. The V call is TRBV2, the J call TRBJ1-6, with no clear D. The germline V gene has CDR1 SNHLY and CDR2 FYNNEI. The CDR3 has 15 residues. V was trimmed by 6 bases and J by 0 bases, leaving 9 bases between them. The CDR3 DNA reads TGTGCCAGCAGAGAACAGAGCTCCTATAATTCACCCCTCCACTTT. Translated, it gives CASREQSSYNSPLHF.

The CDR3 here is CASSLGAESTNYGYTF. The DNA of the CDR3 is TGTGCCAGCAGCTTAGGGGCAGAATCTACTAACTATGGCTACACCTTC. The genes are TRBV7-2 and TRBJ1-2; D is ambiguous. CDR3 length equals 16 residues. Trimming took off 1 base at V and 0 bases at J, with 12 bases between the two ends. The V gene's germline CDR1 is SGHTA and CDR2 FQGNSA.

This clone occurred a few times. The CDR3 is CASSQTGGMNTEAFF. The CDR3 DNA follows: TGCGCCAGCAGTCAAACAGGGGGAATGAACACTGAAGCTTTCTTT. The chain has TRBV4-1 and TRBJ1-1; 8 nucleotides line up with TRBD1. The CDR3 covers 15 residues. CDR1 is MGHRA, CDR2 YSYEKL, per germline. Trimming at V came to 6 bases and at J to 0 bases, leaving 6 bases not matched to a gene.

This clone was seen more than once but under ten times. Here the CDR3 DNA reads TGTGCCAGCAGTTACTCGATGGTGGCTGAGACCCAGTACTTC. This codes for CASSYSMVAETQYF. The V call is TRBV6-6, the J call TRBJ2-5; no reliable D call. The CDR3 runs 14 residues. The germline V gene encodes CDR1 MNHNY and CDR2 SVGAGI (reference sequence). Trimming pared 0 bases from V and 5 bases from J, leaving 10 bases between.

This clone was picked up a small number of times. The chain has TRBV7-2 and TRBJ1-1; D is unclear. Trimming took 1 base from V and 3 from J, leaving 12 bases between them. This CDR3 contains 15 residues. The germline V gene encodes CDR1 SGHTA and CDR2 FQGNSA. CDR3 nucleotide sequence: TGTGCCAGCAGCTTAGGACCGGTTGGATACACTGAAGCTTTCTTT. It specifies CASSLGPVGYTEAFF.

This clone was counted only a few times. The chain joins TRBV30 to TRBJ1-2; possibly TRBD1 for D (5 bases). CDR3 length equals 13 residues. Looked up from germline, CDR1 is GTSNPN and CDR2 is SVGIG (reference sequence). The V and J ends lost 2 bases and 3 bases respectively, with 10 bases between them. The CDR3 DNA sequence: TGTGCCTGGAGTCTCCGCAGGGACTATGGCTACACCTTC. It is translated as CAWSLRRDYGYTF.

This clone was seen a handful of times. The CDR3 sequence is CATGQQSQPQHF. The CDR3 DNA follows: TGTGCCACCGGACAGCAAAGTCAGCCCCAGCATTTT. V is TRBV10-3 and J is TRBJ1-5; weak D call: TRBD1 (6 bases). This CDR3 contains 12 residues. The V gene's germline CDR1 is ENHRY and CDR2 SYGVKD. Between the trimmed V and J ends, which lost 10 bases and 6 bases, there was a span of 13 bases.

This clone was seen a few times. Here the CDR3 reads CSVEPWTGTNYGYTF. The CDR3 DNA follows: TGCAGCGTTGAACCATGGACAGGGACTAACTATGGCTACACCTTC. This rearrangement joins TRBV29-1 to TRBJ1-2; 8 nucleotides match TRBD1. Trimming took 2 bases from V and 0 from J; bases not matched to a gene: 5. The CDR3 runs 15 residues. The germline gives CDR1 SQVTM, CDR2 ANQGSEA. Full variable domain (outside the CDR3, taken from reference TRBV29-1 and TRBJ1-2): SAVISQKPSRDICQRGTSLTIQCQVDSQVTMMFWYRQQPGQSLTLIATANQGSEATYESGFVIDKFPISRPNLTFSTLTVSNMSPEDSSIYLCSVEPWTGTNYGYTFGSGTRLTVV.